The 27 T cell receptor beta chains listed next were all sequenced from one sample in a study of blood T cell repertoires in COVID-19. Some clones are missing from TCRdb's copy, which holds only in-frame ones; the method was immunoSEQ multiplex PCR. The table has over 40,000 clones, just over 85% seen once. Sequencing used peripheral blood. The receptors stem from a woman older than 75 with acute or convalescent COVID-19.

V usage is TRBV6-5 and J usage is TRBJ2-7; 8 bases fit TRBD1. The J segment lost 0 bases and the V segment lost 5 bases, leaving 3 bases of the junction unmatched. The CDR3 spans 14 residues. CDR1 and CDR2 (germline): MNHEY, SVGAGI. The CDR3 DNA reads as TGTGCCAGCAGTCGACAGGGGATCTCCTACGAGCAGTACTTC. This gives the protein CASSRQGISYEQYF.

The chain has TRBV7-9 and TRBJ1-4, with D possibly being TRBD1 (5 bases). The CDR3 is made up of 14 amino acids. Germline CDR1 is SEHNR and CDR2 is FQNEAQ (reference sequence). V shed 8 bases and J shed 8 bases, with 18 bases lying between them. CDR3 amino acids: CASSKGTRTEKLFF. CDR3 bases: TGTGCCAGCTCGAAGGGGACTAGGACGGAAAAACTGTTTTTT.

V usage is TRBV5-1 and J usage is TRBJ2-7; D may be TRBD2 (5 bases). Between the trimmed V and J ends, which lost 4 bases and 3 bases, there was a span of 11 bases. The CDR3 runs 13 residues. Per germline, CDR1 SGHRS and CDR2 YFSETQ. This chain's CDR3 is CASSMAAGYEQYF. The CDR3 DNA reads TGCGCCAGCAGCATGGCGGCGGGCTACGAGCAGTACTTC.

The chain is built from TRBV5-6 and TRBJ1-5; D uncertain. Germline V gene data show CDR1 as SGHDT and CDR2 as YYEEEE. CDR3 length: 16 amino acids. The ends were cut back, 5 bases at V and 0 bases at J, with 15 bases in the middle. For the CDR3, the DNA is TGTGCCAGCAGTTCCAACGGACTGTCTAGCAATCAGCCCCAGCATTTT. Translating it yields CASSSNGLSSNQPQHF.

The CDR3 region has the DNA TGTGCCAGCAGTTACTCTACGGGGAGGTACGAGCAGTACTTC. Its translation is CASSYSTGRYEQYF. This chain joins TRBV6-5 and TRBJ2-7; TRBD2 is a possible D gene (6 bases). V shed 0 bases and J shed 4 bases, with 10 bases lying between them. Germline lookup yields CDR1 MNHEY and CDR2 SVGAGI. The CDR3 is 14 residues long.

The chain employs TRBV3-1 (or the pseudogene TRBV3-2) and TRBJ1-6; perhaps TRBD1 as D (5 bases). The CDR3 has 13 amino acids. The V end was cut by 3 bases, the J end by 9 bases, with 9 bases between. Germline lookup yields CDR1 LGHDT and CDR2 YNNKEL (reference sequence). CDR3 sequence reads: CASSQARASPLHF. The CDR3 coding sequence is TGTGCCAGCAGCCAGGCCAGGGCTTCACCCCTCCACTTT.

The rearrangement uses TRBV7-9 and TRBJ1-2; the D is unclear. Germline assignment: CDR1 SEHNR and CDR2 FQNEAQ (reference sequence). This CDR3 is 16 amino acids long. The V end was cut by 3 bases, the J end by 0 bases, with 14 bases between. CDR3 region: CASSLGSNLANYGYTF. Written as DNA, the CDR3 is TGTGCCAGCAGCTTGGGCTCCAACTTAGCTAACTATGGCTACACCTTC. The entire variable domain, with the rest obtained from reference TRBV7-9 and TRBJ1-2, is as follows: DTGVSQNPRHKITKRGQNVTFRCDPISEHNRLYWYRQTLGQGPEFLTYFQNEAQLEKSRLLSDRFSAERPKGSFSTLEIQRTEQGDSAMYLCASSLGSNLANYGYTFGSGTRLTVV.

The chain has TRBV18 and TRBJ2-3; 10 bases fit TRBD1. The junction had 10 bases not matched to a gene; V was cut back by 4 bases and J by 6 bases. The CDR3 has 16 amino acids. CDR1 and CDR2 from the germline V gene are KGHSH and LQKENI. The CDR3 DNA reads as TGTGCCAGCTCACTAAACCGGGACAGGGGAGGGGATACGCAGTATTTT. Amino acid sequence: CASSLNRDRGGDTQYF.

The V gene is TRBV3-1 (or the pseudogene TRBV3-2), the J gene TRBJ2-5, with D uncertain. Germline V gene sequence: CDR1 LGHDT, CDR2 YNNKEL (reference sequence). Trimming removed 5 bases at V and 4 bases at J, with 8 bases between. This CDR3 spans 12 amino acids. Here the CDR3 DNA reads TGTGCCAGCAGCGCGAGGTCAGAGACCCAGTACTTC. Translating gives CASSARSETQYF.

The chain carries TRBV29-1 and TRBJ2-2; 8 bases match TRBD1. V was pared by 7 bases and J by 0 bases, with 4 bases of the junction left unmatched. The germline gives CDR1 SQVTM, CDR2 ANQGSEA. The CDR3 is 14 amino acids. The CDR3 region is CSAGTGSNTGELFF. The CDR3 region has the DNA TGCAGCGCAGGGACAGGTTCGAACACCGGGGAGCTGTTTTTT.

As concerns this clone: The junction differs from germline at one of its ends, possibly a read error. V and J are TRBV7-7 and TRBJ2-3, with 15 bases lining up with TRBD2. Per germline, CDR1 SSHAT and CDR2 FNYEAQ (reference sequence). This CDR3 contains 16 residues. CDR3 sequence: CASSLGLAGGPDTQYF. CDR3 bases: TGTGCTAGCAGCCTGGGACTAGCGGGGGGTCCAGATACGCAGTATTTT.

This rearrangement joins TRBV5-1 to TRBJ2-7; D not certain. Germline CDR1 SGHRS, CDR2 YFSETQ. The CDR3 totals 13 residues. V dropped 0 bases and J dropped 0 bases, with 4 bases sitting between them. The CDR3 protein is CASSLDNSYEQYF. In nucleotides, the CDR3 is TGCGCCAGCAGCTTGGACAACTCCTACGAGCAGTACTTC.

The genes are TRBV5-5 and TRBJ1-1; perhaps TRBD1 as D (5 bases). CDR3 length equals 13 residues. Trimming took off 1 base at V and 3 bases at J, with 7 bases between the two ends. Looked up from germline, CDR1 is SGHKS and CDR2 is YYEKEE (reference sequence). The CDR3 DNA sequence: TGTGCCAGCAGCTTGTCGGGGGACACTGAAGCTTTCTTT. Amino acid sequence: CASSLSGDTEAFF.

The CDR3 is CASSLSSPGTVRELFF. DNA for the CDR3: TGTGCCAGCAGCTTAAGTTCCCCGGGAACAGTCCGGGAGCTGTTTTTT. This sequence joins TRBV7-9 and TRBJ2-2, with D maybe TRBD2 (5 bases). The V gene lost 2 bases and the J gene lost 9 bases, with 19 bases spanning the gap. The CDR3 is 16 amino acids. Germline values: CDR1 SEHNR, CDR2 FQNEAQ (reference sequence). Full variable domain (remainder filled in from reference TRBV7-9 and TRBJ2-2): DTGVSQNPRHKITKRGQNVTFRCDPISEHNRLYWYRQTLGQGPEFLTYFQNEAQLEKSRLLSDRFSAERPKGSFSTLEIQRTEQGDSAMYLCASSLSSPGTVRELFFGEGSRLTVL.

The gene calls are TRBV7-9 and TRBJ2-7, with D possibly TRBD2 on 6 matching bases. CDR1 and CDR2 from the germline V gene are SEHNR and FQNEAQ (reference sequence). The CDR3 contains 15 residues. The V and J ends lost 2 bases and 2 bases respectively, with 13 bases between them. The CDR3 spells CASSLIGGGAYEQYF. DNA of the CDR3: TGTGCCAGCAGCTTAATCGGGGGAGGTGCCTACGAGCAGTACTTC.

In DNA, the CDR3 is TGTGCCAGCAGCTTAACCAGTATCACAGGGGTAGCTGATTCACCCCTCCACTTT. Its protein is CASSLTSITGVADSPLHF. This chain joins TRBV7-8 and TRBJ1-6; TRBD1 agrees at 7 bases. Losses at the gene ends were 2 bases for V and 8 bases for J; bases not matched to a gene: 15. Per germline, CDR1 SGHVS and CDR2 FQNEAQ. CDR3 length: 18 residues.

This chain joins TRBV6-5 and TRBJ2-7, with D uncertain. Trimming removed 7 bases from V and 2 bases from J, with 12 bases in between. Germline CDR1 is MNHEY and CDR2 is SVGAGI. The CDR3 length is 13 residues. The CDR3: CASTRDGAYEQYF. Written as DNA, the CDR3 is TGTGCCAGCACTAGAGACGGAGCCTACGAGCAGTACTTC.

The V call is TRBV21-1, the J call TRBJ1-2; the table's D call, TRBD1, has no DNA check behind it. TRBV21-1 is listed as a pseudogene. The CDR3 sequence is 12 residues long. As DNA, the CDR3 is TGTGCCAGTAGGGGGCCCGACTATGGCTACACCTTC. It specifies CASRGPDYGYTF.

The rearrangement links TRBV5-1 to TRBJ2-5, with 7 bases that match TRBD1. This CDR3 has 16 residues. The ends lost 2 bases at V and 0 bases at J; junction bases unmatched: 7. In germline, CDR1 is SGHRS, CDR2 YFSETQ. The DNA of the CDR3 is TGCGCCAGCAGCTTCCCGGGACAGCCGAACCAAGAGACCCAGTACTTC. Translated: CASSFPGQPNQETQYF.

The V and J genes are TRBV3-1 (or the pseudogene TRBV3-2) and TRBJ1-3; 10 nucleotides match TRBD1. Germline V gene lookup returns CDR1 LGHDT and CDR2 YNNKEL (reference sequence). CDR3 length: 16 amino acids. Germline trimming cut 4 bases from V and 3 bases from J; bases unmatched to any gene: 6. The CDR3 DNA is TGTGCCAGCAGCCTCTACGGGACAGGGGATGGAAACACCATATATTTT. Amino acids: CASSLYGTGDGNTIYF.

The chain employs TRBV2 and TRBJ2-5, with 9 bases lining up with TRBD2. The length of the CDR3 is 15 residues. Germline CDR1 is SNHLY and CDR2 is FYNNEI. V lost 1 base and J lost 5; bases outside the gene matches: 5. This chain's CDR3 is CASSEGAGGGETQYF. The CDR3 DNA reads as TGTGCCAGCAGTGAAGGCGCGGGGGGGGGCGAGACCCAGTACTTC.

The J gene is TRBJ2-3, the V gene TRBV5-6; D ambiguous. The CDR3 length is 12 residues. CDR1 and CDR2 from the germline V gene are SGHDT and YYEEEE. Between the trimmed V and J ends, which lost 4 bases and 5 bases, there was a span of 8 bases. CDR3 sequence (DNA): TGTGCCAGCAGCGGCCTAGGAGATACGCAGTATTTT. Protein: CASSGLGDTQYF.

The chain carries TRBV3-1 (or the pseudogene TRBV3-2) and TRBJ1-5; unclear D gene. The V gene's germline CDR1 is LGHDT and CDR2 YNNKEL (reference sequence). V dropped 4 bases and J dropped 0 bases, with 10 bases sitting between them. The length of the CDR3 is 15 residues. The CDR3 DNA follows: TGTGCCAGCAGCCCGCGCGGGTCTAGCAATCAGCCCCAGCATTTT. It is translated as CASSPRGSSNQPQHF.

The rearrangement joins TRBV2 to TRBJ1-5, with 10 nucleotides matching TRBD1. The length of the CDR3 is 17 residues. CDR1 and CDR2 (germline): SNHLY, FYNNEI. V dropped 3 bases and J dropped 6; count of bases not matched to a gene: 11. The CDR3 coding sequence is TGTGCCAGCAGTGAGGGGACAGGGGTTGTGTCAGGTCAGCCCCAGCATTTT. Its translation: CASSEGTGVVSGQPQHF.

The rearrangement uses TRBV28 and TRBJ1-5, with D possibly TRBD1 on 6 matching bases. This CDR3 is built from 15 residues. The germline V gene has CDR1 MDHEN and CDR2 SYDVKM. V dropped 4 bases and J dropped 3 bases, with 13 bases sitting between them. For the CDR3, the DNA is TGTGCCAGCAGTTCTAGGGGGTCTCTCAATCAGCCCCAGCATTTT. Translated: CASSSRGSLNQPQHF.

The V and J genes are TRBV12-3 or TRBV12-4 and TRBJ2-2; no firm D call. The CDR3 spans 12 residues. The germline V and J ends were trimmed by 7 bases and 1 base, with 4 bases remaining between them. The CDR3 DNA sequence: TGTGCCAGCAATCGGAACACCGGGGAGCTGTTTTTT. Translation: CASNRNTGELFF.

V is TRBV3-1 (or the pseudogene TRBV3-2) and J is TRBJ2-3; 7 bases align to TRBD2. The CDR3 covers 16 residues. Germline V gene sequence: CDR1 LGHDT, CDR2 YNNKEL (reference sequence). Trimming at V came to 4 bases and at J to 3 bases, leaving 10 bases not matched to a gene. CDR3 sequence: CASSRTSGGKTDTQYF. In nucleotides, the CDR3 is TGTGCCAGCAGCCGGACCTCGGGGGGTAAAACAGATACGCAGTATTTT.